Sequencing of this T cell receptor beta chain was carried out in a study of T cell repertoires in cytomegalovirus infection (dated by TCRdb to the late 2010s). For the wider study: Alongside well-studied HLA-B-restricted epitopes, the peptide stimulations were aimed at recently identified HLA-C-restricted CMV epitopes, whose presentation resists viral immunomodulation. Donor HLA type was relevant to the analysis, as public TCR beta signatures indicated carriage of CMV infection together with the matching HLA type. Findings and caveats that apply to the study as a whole: Cumulative frequency of public TCR beta family members discriminated carriers of CMV infection plus the relevant HLA type in this cohort and an independent approximately 370-donor cohort. The ex vivo response was dominated by HLA-C-restricted CMV-specific TCR beta clonotypes, which also provided the single most frequent clonotype in two of eight donors.

For sequencing, an Illumina HiSeq 1500 was employed. TCRdb redid the processing of the public reads, applying fastp at Q25 and MiXCR, and retained in-frame beta chains. All rows with the same CDR3 protein become a single entry with the most common DNA and genes. This sample has roughly 990,000 distinct CDR3 sequences in its table, and around 32% of those were observed once. About an eighth of the sample is in the top ten clones. This clonotype was counted between two and nine times. What antigen it recognizes has not been identified. No much larger clonotype is one base removed from it; base qualities were not supplied. CDR1 MNHEY and CDR2 SMNVEV are derived from the germline V gene (reference sequence). V lost 5 bases and J lost 3 bases; the stretch between them is 13 bases long. Inclusive of the bounding cysteine and phenylalanine, the CDR3 is 15 residues long. The DNA shown is the 45-base CDR3, in frame from base 1.

What the treatment or condition label conveys for this sample: in vitro stimulation with specific CMV peptide epitopes to enrich CMV-specific T cells. Recombination linked TRBV27 to TRBJ2-2; TRBD1 is possibly the D segment (5 matching bases). This clonotype was obtained from a human donor in good health (CMV status not recorded). Some clones in this sample may be carry-over from other donors' samples. The input for sequencing was cultured CD8+ T cells from PBMCs, taken from culture after CMV antigen stimulation. The DNA sequence is given as TGTGCCAGCAGTCTCAGGGTTTTTGACACCGGGGAGCTGTTTTTT. Translated, it gives CASSLRVFDTGELFF.